This record looks at one TCR beta chain sequence and its context. A single record per CDR3 protein comes from TCRdb applying MiXCR to the 5' RACE reads. The table shows around 450,000 distinct CDR3 sequences, with 15% to 20% occurring only once. This entry belongs to a study of T-cell memory formation after mild COVID-19. Sequencing input: PBMCs or a T cell subset sorted from them (not recorded which). The TCR originated in an adult woman who had mild COVID-19 (a few samples of this study predate the infection). Cell type and time point are not known.

The CDR3 loop is CASSHTGNQDEQYF. DNA for the CDR3: TGTGCCAGCAGCCATACAGGGAACCAAGACGAGCAGTACTTC. The chain uses TRBV7-6 and TRBJ2-7; D may be TRBD1 (6 bases). The germline gives CDR1 SGHVS, CDR2 FNYEAQ. The CDR3 length is 14 residues. Trimming pared 5 bases from V and 5 bases from J, leaving 16 bases between.